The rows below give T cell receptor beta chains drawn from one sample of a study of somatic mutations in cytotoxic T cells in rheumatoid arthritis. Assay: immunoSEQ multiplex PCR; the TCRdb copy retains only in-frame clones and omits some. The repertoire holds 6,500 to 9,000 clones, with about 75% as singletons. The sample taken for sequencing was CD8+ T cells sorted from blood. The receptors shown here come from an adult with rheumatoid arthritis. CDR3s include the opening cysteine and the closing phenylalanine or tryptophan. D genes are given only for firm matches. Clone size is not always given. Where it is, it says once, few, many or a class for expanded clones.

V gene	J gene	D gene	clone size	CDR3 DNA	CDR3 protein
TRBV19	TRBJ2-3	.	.	TGTGCCAGTAGTATAGGAATTTCAGGGGCAGATACGCAGTATTTT	CASSIGISGADTQYF
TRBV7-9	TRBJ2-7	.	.	TGTGCCAGCAGCTCTGGGACATCTAGCTACGAGCAGTACTTC	CASSSGTSSYEQYF
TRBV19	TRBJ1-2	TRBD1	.	TGTGCCAGTAGTATCCCTATTGGACAGGGAGGCTATGGCTACACCTTC	CASSIPIGQGGYGYTF
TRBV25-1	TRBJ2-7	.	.	TGTGCCAGCAGTGAAGTTGGGGGCTACGAGCAGTACTTC	CASSEVGGYEQYF
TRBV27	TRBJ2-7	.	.	TGTGCCAGCAGTTTACAGATACAGGCCTACGAGCAGTACTTC	CASSLQIQAYEQYF
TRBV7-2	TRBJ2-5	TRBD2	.	TGTGCCAGCAGCTTAGCTGGGACTAGCGGAGAGACCCAGTACTTC	CASSLAGTSGETQYF
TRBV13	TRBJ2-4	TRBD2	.	TGTGCCAGCAGGATTAGCGGGGGGCCCACCAAAAACATTCAGTACTTC	CASRISGGPTKNIQYF
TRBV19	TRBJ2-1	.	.	TGTGCCAGTAGTATGGGGCCCCTCGGGGGAAGGTCCGACAATGAGCAGTTCTTC	CASSMGPLGGRSDNEQFF
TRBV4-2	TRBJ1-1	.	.	TGTGCCAGCAGCCAGCCGGGGATGAACACTGAAGCTTTCTTT	CASSQPGMNTEAFF
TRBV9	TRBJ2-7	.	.	TGTGCCAGCAGCGAGGCTACAGGGTCTGACGAGCAGTACTTC	CASSEATGSDEQYF
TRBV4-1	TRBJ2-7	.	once	TGCGCCAGCAGCCAAGCCGTAAGGCCAGCCTACGAGCAGTACTTC	CASSQAVRPAYEQYF
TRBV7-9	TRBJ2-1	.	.	TGTGCCAGCAGCCCATCGACAGGGAGGGGTTTCAATGAGCAGTTCTTC	CASSPSTGRGFNEQFF
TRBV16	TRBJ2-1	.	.	TGTGCCAGCAGCCAATCGTTGGGGCCTACCCCTGAGCAGTTCTTC	CASSQSLGPTPEQFF
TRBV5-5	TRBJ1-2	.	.	TGTGCCAGCAGTTGGGATCTTAACTATGGCTACACCTTC	CASSWDLNYGYTF
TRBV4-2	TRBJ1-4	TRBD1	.	TGTGCCAGCAGCCCTATGGGGACAGGGGGTAGCGCTAATGAAAAACTGTTTTTT	CASSPMGTGGSANEKLFF
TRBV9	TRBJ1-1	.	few	TGTGCCAGCAGCACACAGGGAACCGGGGGCACTGAAGCTTTCTTT	CASSTQGTGGTEAFF
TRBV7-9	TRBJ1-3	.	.	TGTGCCAGCAGCCTACAAGGACGAATGGAAAATGGAAACACCATATATTTT	CASSLQGRMENGNTIYF
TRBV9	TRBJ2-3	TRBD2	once	TGTGCCAGCAGCGTAGTTGGGGCGGGAGCAACAGATACGCAGTATTTT	CASSVVGAGATDTQYF
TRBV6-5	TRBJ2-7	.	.	TGTGCCAGCAGTTACTCCATACAGCCTCCCTACGAGCAGTACTTC	CASSYSIQPPYEQYF
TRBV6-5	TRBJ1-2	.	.	TGTGCCAGCAGCCCCGGGGATGGCTACACCTTC	CASSPGDGYTF
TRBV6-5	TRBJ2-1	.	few	TGTGCCAGCAGTCCTTCGGTGGATGAGCAGTTCTTC	CASSPSVDEQFF
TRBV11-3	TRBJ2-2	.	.	TGTGCCAGCAGCGCCGGCCTTCTCACCGGGGAGCTGTTTTTT	CASSAGLLTGELFF
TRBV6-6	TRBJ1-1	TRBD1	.	TGTGCCAGCAGTTACGAGGGGGCCTCGGGGACTGAAGCTTTCTTT	CASSYEGASGTEAFF
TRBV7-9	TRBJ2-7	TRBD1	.	TGTGCCAGCAGCTTCGAGGGGGCCCACTACGAGCAGTACTTC	CASSFEGAHYEQYF
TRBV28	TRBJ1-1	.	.	TGTGCCAGCAGCCGCCCGTTTCTGGAAGCTTTCTTT	CASSRPFLEAFF
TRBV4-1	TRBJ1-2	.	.	TGCGCCAGCAGCCAAGTAGGTCAGGCCTTTAACTATGGCTACACCTTC	CASSQVGQAFNYGYTF
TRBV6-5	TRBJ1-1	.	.	TGTGCCAGCGCATTGAACACTGAAGCTTTCTTT	CASALNTEAFF
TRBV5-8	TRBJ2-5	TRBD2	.	TGTGCCAGCAGCTTTTCTAGCGGGAGAGAGACCCAGTACTTC	CASSFSSGRETQYF
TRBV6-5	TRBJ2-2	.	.	TGTGCCAGCAGTTACTCTACCATGCAGGTCGGGGAGCTGTTTTTT	CASSYSTMQVGELFF
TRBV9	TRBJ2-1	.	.	TGTGCCAGCAGCGTAGTGTCCCAGGGTGCGAATGAGCAGTTCTTC	CASSVVSQGANEQFF
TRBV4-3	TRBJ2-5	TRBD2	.	TGCGCCAGCAGCCAAGAGTTAGCGGGAGGGGAGGGGACCCAGTACTTC	CASSQELAGGEGTQYF
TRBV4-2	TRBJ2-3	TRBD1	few	TGTGCCAGCAGCCAAGCGGGACAGCTCACAGATACGCAGTATTTT	CASSQAGQLTDTQYF
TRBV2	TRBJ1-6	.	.	TGTGCCAGCAGTGAAGTTGGATATTCACCCCTCCACTTT	CASSEVGYSPLHF
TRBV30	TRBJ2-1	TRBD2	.	TGTGCCTGGAGTGAGATACTAGCGGGGGGGTTTGGGCAGTTCTTC	CAWSEILAGGFGQFF
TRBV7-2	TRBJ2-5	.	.	TGTGCCAGCAGCCCACCCGCTGGGGAGACCCAGTACTTC	CASSPPAGETQYF
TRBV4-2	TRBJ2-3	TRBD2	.	TGTGCCAGCAGCCGTCGACTAGCGGGAGAACCAGATACGCAGTATTTT	CASSRRLAGEPDTQYF
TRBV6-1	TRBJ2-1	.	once	TGTGCCAGCAGTGAAAGTATTCGCGTCTCCCTCCGATGGGATGAGCAGTTCTTC	CASSESIRVSLRWDEQFF
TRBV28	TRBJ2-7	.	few	TGTGCCAGCAGTTCCTTGGAGCGCTACGAGCAGTACTTC	CASSSLERYEQYF
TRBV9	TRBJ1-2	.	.	TGTGCCAGCAGCGCATCCGGGACTGATGTCTATGGCTACACCTTC	CASSASGTDVYGYTF
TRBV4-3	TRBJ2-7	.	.	TGCGCCAGCAGCCAAGTGGGGAGTCCCTACGAGCAGTACTTC	CASSQVGSPYEQYF
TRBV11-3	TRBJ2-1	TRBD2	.	TGTGCCAGCAGCAGTTCCGGGACTAGCGGGAGTAACGTATACAATGAGCAGTTCTTC	CASSSSGTSGSNVYNEQFF
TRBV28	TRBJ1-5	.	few	TGTGCCAGCAGTTTTAGGGGCAGGCAGCCCCAGCATTTT	CASSFRGRQPQHF
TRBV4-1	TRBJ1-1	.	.	TGCGCCAGCAGCCAAGAAGGGAGAGAAGCTTTCTTT	CASSQEGREAFF
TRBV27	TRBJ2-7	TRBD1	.	TGTGCCAGCAGTGTAACAGGGGTTGGGACCTACGAGCAGTACTTC	CASSVTGVGTYEQYF
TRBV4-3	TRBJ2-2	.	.	TGCGCCAGCAGCCAAGGAGACGGGTCGGGCCGTGGCGGGGAGCTGTTTTTT	CASSQGDGSGRGGELFF
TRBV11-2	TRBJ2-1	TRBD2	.	TGTGCCAGCAGCTTAGCTAGCGGGAGAAGGGGTGAGCAGTTCTTC	CASSLASGRRGEQFF
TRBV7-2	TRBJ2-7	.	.	TGTGCCAGCAGCTTTAGAGAGGAGGGGAACTACGAGCAGTACTTC	CASSFREEGNYEQYF
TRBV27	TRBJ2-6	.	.	TGTGCCAGCGGGGAGGACGGCCTCTCTGGGGCCAACGTCCTGACTTTC	CASGEDGLSGANVLTF
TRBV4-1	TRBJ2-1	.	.	TGCGCCAGCAGCAGGGACTCATACAATGAGCAGTTCTTC	CASSRDSYNEQFF
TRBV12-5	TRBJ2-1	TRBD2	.	TGTGCTAGTGGGCAGGGAGGGATCAATGAGCAGTTCTTC	CASGQGGINEQFF
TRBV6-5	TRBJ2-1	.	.	TGTGCCAGCAGTCTTGGGGGAAACTACAATGAGCAGTTCTTC	CASSLGGNYNEQFF
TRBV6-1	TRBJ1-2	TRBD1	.	TGTGCCAGCACTCCCGGGACAGGGGGCTATGGCTACACCTTC	CASTPGTGGYGYTF
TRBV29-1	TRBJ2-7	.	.	TGCAGCGTTGTCGTCCCACCCTACGAGCAGTACTTC	CSVVVPPYEQYF
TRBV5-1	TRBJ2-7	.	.	TGCGCCAGCAACACAGGGTCCTACGAGCAGTACTTC	CASNTGSYEQYF
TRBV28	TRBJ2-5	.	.	TGTGCCAGCAGTTACACGACCGAAGGAAGTAATATCCAAGAGACCCAGTACTTC	CASSYTTEGSNIQETQYF
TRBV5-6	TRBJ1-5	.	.	TGTGCCAGCAGCCCCGGGGTCGGGATCCAGCCCCAGCATTTT	CASSPGVGIQPQHF
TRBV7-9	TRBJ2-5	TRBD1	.	TGTGCCAGCAGCCAACCCGGGACAGTCCAAGAGACCCAGTACTTC	CASSQPGTVQETQYF